Below, 26 T cell receptor beta chains from the same sample are listed, as sequenced in a study of blood T cells in healthy people across ages. A second PCR, run for about 6 to 11 cycles, used a sample-barcoded 5' primer plus a J-beta primer mix. TCRdb analysed the 5' RACE reads with MiXCR anew, one entry per CDR3 protein. The repertoire has 380,000 or so distinct CDR3 sequences, over 45% of them found once; the top ten carry around 50%. The sequenced sample was blood. All receptors derive from a man aged 55 to 69 in good health.

The sample holds a few counts of this clonotype. The chain is built from TRBV3-1 and TRBJ2-3, with D perhaps TRBD1 or TRBD2 (5 bases each). The V gene's germline CDR1 is LGHDT and CDR2 YNNKEL (reference sequence). This CDR3 is built from 13 residues. The V and J ends lost 1 base and 6 bases respectively, with 8 bases between them. The CDR3, as DNA: TGTGCCAGCAGCCAAGGGGGGTCGGATACGCAGTATTTT. Translating gives CASSQGGSDTQYF.

Many counts were recorded for this clonotype. The rearrangement uses TRBV28 and TRBJ2-7; no clear D gene. CDR1 MDHEN and CDR2 SYDVKM come from the germline V gene. The CDR3 is made up of 12 amino acids. The V end was cut by 6 bases, the J end by 0 bases, with 6 bases between. The CDR3 nucleotides are TGTGCCAGCAGGCCGACCTCCTACGAGCAGTACTTC. This encodes CASRPTSYEQYF.

As regards this clonotype: At one end the junction does not follow the germline gene, possibly because of a read error. V is TRBV7-7 and J is TRBJ2-1; a possible D gene is TRBD1 (6 bases). This CDR3 comprises 14 residues. Germline V gene data show CDR1 as SSHAT and CDR2 as FNYEAQ (reference sequence). The CDR3 nucleotides are TGTGCTAGCAGCTTACAGGGTCGTGGTGATGAGCAGTTCTTC. Translation: CASSLQGRGDEQFF.

With regard to this clonotype: This clone may be a read error of a much larger clone one base away. The chain links TRBV29-1 to TRBJ1-2; no clear D. The V end lost 7 bases, the J end lost 4 bases, and 10 bases lay between the germline ends. Germline loops: CDR1 SQVTM, CDR2 ANQGSEA. This CDR3 is 11 amino acids long. CDR3 sequence reads: CSGASVYGYTF. CDR3 bases: TGCAGCGGTGCTTCTGTCTATGGCTACACCTTC.

A few counts support this clonotype. This rearrangement joins TRBV11-2 to TRBJ2-1, with TRBD2 matching over 13 bases. CDR1 SGHAT and CDR2 FQNNGV come from the germline V gene. V gave up 2 bases and J gave up 9 bases; unmatched junction bases: 16. This CDR3 is 19 amino acids long. CDR3 in amino acids: CASSLMGGVGTSGMSEQFF. The CDR3 coding sequence is TGTGCCAGCAGCTTAATGGGAGGGGTCGGGACTAGCGGGATGAGTGAGCAGTTCTTC.

The gene calls are TRBV28 and TRBJ2-7, with D possibly matching TRBD1 (6 bases). The V gene's germline CDR1 is MDHEN and CDR2 SYDVKM. The length of the CDR3 is 16 residues. With 0 bases removed from V and 6 bases from J, the gap between germline ends came to 18 bases. The CDR3, as DNA: TGTGCCAGCAGTTTATGGAGTCGGCAGGGGCTCCGCGAGCAGTACTTC. It yields the protein CASSLWSRQGLREQYF.

V is TRBV6-6 and J is TRBJ2-5, with TRBD2 identical over 10 bases. Matching the DNA end better, TRBJ2-7 makes the J call doubtful. The CDR3 loop spans 15 amino acids. Germline V gene data show CDR1 as MNHNY and CDR2 as SVGAGI (reference sequence). The CDR3 loop is CASKLWSGRAYEQYF. The CDR3 coding sequence is TGTGCCAGCAAACTCTGGAGCGGGAGGGCCTACGAGCAGTACTTC.

The rearrangement joins TRBV20-1 to TRBJ2-5; D is perhaps TRBD2 (6 bases). The CDR3 spans 14 residues. Germline V gives CDR1 DFQATT, CDR2 SNEGSKA (reference sequence). V lost 7 bases, J lost 2 bases, and 17 bases lay in between. In nucleotides, the CDR3 is TGCAGTGAAGTAGCGCGGGAACTACAAGAGACCCAGTACTTC. Encoded protein: CSEVARELQETQYF.

The table lists this clonotype with a count of one. This rearrangement joins TRBV28 to TRBJ2-6; no clear D gene. The V end was cut by 7 bases, the J end by 2 bases, with 6 bases between. CDR1 and CDR2 (germline): MDHEN, SYDVKM. The CDR3 is made up of 13 amino acids. The CDR3 protein is CASKPPGANVLTF. CDR3 nucleotides: TGTGCCAGCAAACCTCCTGGGGCCAACGTCCTGACTTTC.

V is TRBV11-1 and J is TRBJ2-5; D is unclear. Germline lookup yields CDR1 SGHAT and CDR2 FQDESV (reference sequence). V lost 3 bases, J lost 5 bases, and 10 bases lay in between. The CDR3 is 13 amino acids. CDR3 nucleotides: TGTGCCAGCAGCTTTACCGCTCAGGAGACCCAGTACTTC. This codes for CASSFTAQETQYF.

The genes are TRBV29-1 and TRBJ2-5; D not certain. The DNA end lines up better with TRBJ2-1; the J call may be wrong. The CDR3 loop spans 14 amino acids. Germline CDR1 is SQVTM and CDR2 is ANQGSEA. The CDR3 sequence: CSVEEELGLETQFF. In nucleotides, the CDR3 is TGCAGCGTTGAAGAGGAATTGGGGTTAGAGACCCAGTTCTTC.

Points on this clonotype: The missing conserved phenylalanine or tryptophan at the end of this CDR3 makes a read error likely. The limits of the CDR3 on the DNA are not certain, so only TCRdb's listed CDR3 is given. The chain couples TRBV10-3 to TRBJ2-4; the DNA was not used to check the table's D call, TRBD1. The germline V gene encodes CDR1 ENHRY and CDR2 SYGVKD. The CDR3 extends over 9 residues, inclusive of both ends. The CDR3: CAIRTDRTY.

About this clonotype: A much larger clone sits a single nucleotide away, making a read error possible. The chain has TRBV6-2 or TRBV6-3 and TRBJ2-1; D gene ambiguous. Per the germline V gene, CDR1 is MNHEY and CDR2 is SVGEGT. The germline V and J ends were trimmed by 4 bases and 6 bases, with 16 bases remaining between them. The CDR3 extends over 15 amino acids. In nucleotides, the CDR3 is TGTGCCAGCAGTTCTGACTGTAACTACATCAATGAGCAGTTCTTC. It codes for CASSSDCNYINEQFF.

This clonotype was seen ten or more times. J is TRBJ2-3 and V is TRBV12-3 or TRBV12-4; D is possibly TRBD1 (6 bases). The CDR3 length is 15 residues. Trimming stripped 6 bases from V and 3 bases from J, with 16 bases between. CDR3 DNA sequence: TGTGCCAGCAGCCCCTCCACAGGGAGTACAGATACGCAGTATTTT. Its protein product is CASSPSTGSTDTQYF.

This clonotype appeared a few times. This chain joins TRBV20-1 and TRBJ2-1; possible D gene TRBD1, 6 bases. From germline, CDR1 is DFQATT and CDR2 SNEGSKA (reference sequence). Trimming removed 3 bases at V and 0 bases at J, with 15 bases between. The CDR3 covers 16 residues. CDR3 sequence: CSASWSDSRSYNEQFF. For the CDR3, the DNA is TGCAGTGCTAGCTGGTCGGACAGTCGCTCCTACAATGAGCAGTTCTTC.

The chain is built from TRBV21-1 and TRBJ1-2. TRBV21-1 is a recognized pseudogene. The CDR3 totals 16 residues. CDR3 bases: TGTGCCAGCAGGATACTCGACGCCTACCTCAACTATGGCTACACCTTC. Amino acids: CASRILDAYLNYGYTF.

This clonotype was observed a handful of times. This chain links TRBV7-9 with TRBJ2-3; 7 bases align to TRBD1. Germline CDR1 is SEHNR and CDR2 is FQNEAQ (reference sequence). J gave up 5 bases and V 4 bases, and 12 bases lay outside the gene matches. The CDR3 contains 16 residues. The CDR3 protein is CASSSHPDRVVDTQYF. The CDR3, as DNA: TGTGCCAGCAGCTCCCACCCCGACAGGGTCGTAGATACGCAGTATTTT.

Many counts were recorded for this clonotype. The V and J genes are TRBV6-5 and TRBJ2-7; D perhaps matches TRBD1 (6 bases). V lost 9 bases and J lost 0, with 15 bases in between. The CDR3 spans 14 residues. The V gene's germline CDR1 is MNHEY and CDR2 SVGAGI. The CDR3 DNA follows: TGTGCCAGTACCCGGGACACAAGCTCCTACGAGCAGTACTTC. Amino acid sequence: CASTRDTSSYEQYF.

This chain joins TRBV28 and TRBJ2-1, with TRBD1 as a possible D gene (6 bases). Looked up from germline, CDR1 is MDHEN and CDR2 is SYDVKM. The CDR3 length is 14 residues. With 5 bases removed from V and 6 bases from J, the gap between germline ends came to 14 bases. The CDR3 reads CASSLANRANEQFF. The DNA for the CDR3 is TGTGCCAGCAGTCTGGCGAACAGGGCCAATGAGCAGTTCTTC.

The chain has TRBV29-1 and TRBJ2-1; 10 bases match TRBD2. The CDR3 length is 17 residues. The ends lost 4 bases at V and 3 bases at J; junction bases unmatched: 12. The germline gives CDR1 SQVTM, CDR2 ANQGSEA. The CDR3 loop reads CSVVPSGSPEIYNEQFF. The CDR3 DNA follows: TGCAGCGTTGTCCCTAGCGGGAGTCCCGAAATCTACAATGAGCAGTTCTTC.

This clonotype came up many times. The chain is built from TRBV28 and TRBJ2-7; 9 nucleotides match TRBD2. Germline V CDR1 and CDR2: MDHEN, SYDVKM. Losses at the gene ends were 3 bases for V and 6 bases for J; bases not matched to a gene: 12. The CDR3 has 16 amino acids. CDR3 in DNA: TGTGCCAGCAGTTTGGGGCTAGCGGGACCTCCAGGCGAGCAGTACTTC. Protein: CASSLGLAGPPGEQYF.

The chain is built from TRBV12-3 or TRBV12-4 and TRBJ2-1; 7 bases agree with TRBD2. Trimming took 4 bases from V and 12 from J; bases not matched to a gene: 0. CDR3 length: 10 residues. CDR3: CASSSGGQFF. CDR3 DNA: TGTGCCAGCAGTTCGGGGGGGCAGTTCTTC.

The chain has TRBV28 and TRBJ2-6; D is unclear. The CDR3 consists of 16 residues. Germline V gene sequence: CDR1 MDHEN, CDR2 SYDVKM. Trimming took off 7 bases at V and 1 base at J, with 14 bases between the two ends. CDR3 in DNA: TGTGCCAGCACCCGTTCCTCTCTATCTGGGGCCAACGTCCTGACTTTC. Translated, it gives CASTRSSLSGANVLTF.

This chain connects TRBV7-2 to TRBJ2-3, with TRBD2 matching 8 bases. This CDR3 has 17 residues. Unmatched junction bases numbered 15, after V lost 5 bases and J lost 5 bases. Per germline, CDR1 SGHTA and CDR2 FQGNSA. The CDR3 bases are TGTGCCAGCAGCCCCCGGGGGCCGGGAGGGCGAGTAGATACGCAGTATTTT. As protein: CASSPRGPGGRVDTQYF.

In its sample, this clonotype was seen many times. V usage is TRBV7-6 and J usage is TRBJ2-1, with TRBD2 matching 10 bases. Per the germline V gene, CDR1 is SGHVS and CDR2 is FNYEAQ. CDR3 length: 16 residues. Trimming took 6 bases from V and 7 from J; bases not matched to a gene: 12. Written as DNA, the CDR3 is TGTGCCAGCAGATTGACTTCTAGCGGGAGAGGGAATGAGCAGTTCTTC. Its translation is CASRLTSSGRGNEQFF.

A remark on this clonotype: Since a much larger clone is just one base distant, this may be a read error. This chain connects TRBV28 to TRBJ2-7, with D possibly TRBD1 on 5 matching bases. Germline lookup yields CDR1 MDHEN and CDR2 SYDVKM. The CDR3 length is 15 residues. The CDR3 sequence is CASNGWGSSSYGQYF. Written as DNA, the CDR3 is TGTGCCAGCAACGGGTGGGGCAGTTCCTCCTACGGGCAGTACTTC.